The T cell receptor (beta chain) under discussion was sequenced for a study of vaccination and CD4 T cells after COVID-19. Across the study: Participants got two doses of BNT162b2 or mRNA-1273 vaccine. Post-COVID specimens were obtained a median approximately 95 days after diagnosis (range 35 to 161). The authors sampled a few convalescent patients on day 14 and on days 161 to 241 post-vaccination.

The CDR3 has 13 residues. TCRdb analysed the PCR reads with MiXCR anew, one entry per CDR3 protein. The sample lists 30,000 or so distinct CDR3 sequences, approximately 48% occurring once. Documented time point: late sampling 161 to 241 days after vaccination in a few convalescent patients. The clonotype was recovered from a human donor who had recovered from COVID-19. The chain employs TRBV21-1 and TRBJ2-4; the tabulated D call, TRBD2, remains unverified against the DNA. TRBV21-1 is tagged as a pseudogene. Source: CD4+ T cells from blood, taken about 7 months after SARS-CoV-2 vaccination. The chain's CDR3 is CASSKVGLNIQYF. CDR3 bases: TGTGCCAGCAGCAAAGTGGGCCTAAACATTCAGTACTTC.